The rows below give T cell receptor beta chains drawn from one sample of a study of blood T cell repertoires in COVID-19. Method: immunoSEQ multiplex PCR; TCRdb's copy keeps in-frame clones and lacks some. The repertoire holds tens of thousands of clones, with around 85% as singletons. Sequenced input: peripheral blood. The origin of the receptors is a man of 80 years or more with acute or convalescent COVID-19. Both conserved end residues are part of each CDR3. A D gene is named only where the DNA matches it firmly. Clone size is not always given. Where it is, it says once, few, many or a class for expanded clones.

TRBD1 TRBJ1-1 - TRBV11-2 CASSRDRGRTEAFF TGTGCCAGCAGCAGAGACAGGGGGCGGACTGAAGCTTTCTTT
- TRBJ1-2 few TRBV28 CASRHVLWGDNYGYTF TGTGCCAGCAGGCATGTTCTTTGGGGGGATAACTATGGCTACACCTTC
- TRBJ1-5 - TRBV20-1 CSASPQGHSNQPQHF TGCAGTGCTAGTCCCCAGGGTCACAGCAATCAGCCCCAGCATTTT
- TRBJ1-1 - TRBV27 CASSPREGGTEAFF TGTGCCAGCAGTCCCCGGGAGGGAGGGACTGAAGCTTTCTTT
TRBD1 TRBJ2-1 - TRBV19 CASSTGTGVVASYNEQFF TGTGCCAGTAGTACGGGGACAGGGGTAGTGGCCTCCTACAATGAGCAGTTCTTC
TRBD2 TRBJ2-1 - TRBV10-2 CASGRYALAGEGNEQFF TGCGCCAGCGGCCGTTATGCACTAGCGGGAGAAGGAAATGAGCAGTTCTTC
- TRBJ2-2 - TRBV11-3 CASSKPGQLRGTGELFF TGTGCCAGCAGCAAACCCGGACAGCTCCGGGGCACCGGGGAGCTGTTTTTT
- TRBJ1-4 few TRBV4-3 CASSQDFPSTNEKLFF TGCGCCAGCAGCCAAGATTTTCCGTCAACTAATGAAAAACTGTTTTTT
- TRBJ2-7 - TRBV19 CASSIMEGPTYEQYF TGTGCCAGTAGTATAATGGAGGGGCCCACCTACGAGCAGTACTTC
- TRBJ2-7 - TRBV5-4 CASSLGGQVKSYEQYF TGTGCCAGCAGCTTGGGAGGGCAGGTGAAATCCTACGAGCAGTACTTC
- TRBJ1-2 - TRBV5-1 CASSFGQFYGYTF TGCGCCAGCAGCTTTGGGCAGTTCTATGGCTACACCTTC
- TRBJ1-2 - TRBV2 CASSASGASGYTF TGTGCCAGCAGTGCGTCAGGGGCTAGTGGCTACACCTTC
- TRBJ2-3 - TRBV7-2 CASTLLDSRNTQYF TGTGCCAGCACCTTACTTGACTCGCGGAATACGCAGTATTTT
TRBD1 TRBJ1-3 few TRBV6-5 CASRDRVGNTIYF TGTGCCAGCAGGGACAGGGTTGGAAACACCATATATTTT
- TRBJ1-1 - TRBV28 CATTVQGSGAEAFF TGTGCCACTACCGTCCAGGGGAGCGGGGCTGAAGCTTTCTTT
TRBD1 TRBJ1-2 - TRBV7-2 CASRLGGDRTNYGYTF TGTGCCAGCAGATTAGGGGGGGACAGAACTAACTATGGCTACACCTTC
TRBD1 TRBJ2-7 - TRBV18 CASSPRTGFYYEQYF TGTGCCAGCTCACCCCGGACAGGCTTCTACTACGAGCAGTACTTC
- TRBJ1-4 few TRBV7-9 CASSVTGFGNEKLFF TGTGCCAGCAGCGTTACAGGGTTCGGTAATGAAAAACTGTTTTTT
- TRBJ2-5 - TRBV7-3 CASSPDRNQETQYF TGTGCCAGCAGCCCGGACAGAAATCAAGAGACCCAGTACTTC
- TRBJ2-5 once TRBV30 CAWVRLNQETQYF TGTGCCTGGGTTAGACTAAACCAAGAGACCCAGTACTTC
- TRBJ1-1 - TRBV6-5 CASSYNAGLGTEAFF TGTGCCAGCAGTTACAACGCAGGGTTGGGCACTGAAGCTTTCTTT
- TRBJ1-4 once TRBV5-1 CASNTEVGGEKLFF TGCGCCAGCAACACGGAGGTCGGGGGTGAAAAACTGTTTTTT
TRBD1 TRBJ1-2 - TRBV25-1 CASKGTANYGYTF TGTGCCAGCAAGGGGACAGCTAACTATGGCTACACCTTC
TRBD1 TRBJ2-1 once TRBV19 CASSIPGQGRYEQFF TGTGCCAGTAGTATACCGGGACAGGGCAGGTATGAGCAGTTCTTC
TRBD1 TRBJ1-2 - TRBV27 CASSERTGHGYTF TGTGCCAGCAGCGAGAGGACAGGGCATGGCTACACCTTC
- TRBJ1-2 - TRBV6-1 CASSEGRPGPRGTF TGTGCCAGCAGTGAGGGTAGACCGGGCCCTCGGGGCACCTTC
TRBD2 TRBJ2-5 - TRBV6-5 CASILAGGGQETQYF TGTGCCAGCATCTTAGCGGGAGGGGGGCAAGAGACCCAGTACTTC
- TRBJ1-2 - TRBV28 CASSFRDIRGGYTF TGTGCCAGCAGTTTTCGGGACATTCGAGGAGGCTACACCTTC
- TRBJ1-6 few TRBV27 CASSRQASSSYNSPLHF TGTGCCAGCAGCCGACAGGCCTCGAGCTCCTATAATTCACCCCTCCACTTT
TRBD1 TRBJ1-1 once TRBV7-3 CASSFVRGRGTEAFF TGTGCCAGCAGCTTCGTCAGGGGGCGAGGGACTGAAGCTTTCTTT
- TRBJ1-2 - TRBV4-1 CASSQDGGPGYGYTF TGCGCCAGCAGCCAAGACGGGGGGCCAGGCTATGGCTACACCTTC
- TRBJ2-7 - TRBV11-2 CASSLLGGPYEQYF TGTGCCAGCAGCTTACTCGGGGGTCCCTACGAGCAGTACTTC
- TRBJ2-3 - TRBV5-1 CASSFTGSTDTQYF TGCGCCAGCAGCTTTACGGGTAGCACAGATACGCAGTATTTT
- TRBJ2-7 - TRBV3-1/TRBV3-2 CASSPNELDYSSYEQYF TGTGCCAGCAGCCCTAATGAATTGGACTATAGCTCCTACGAGCAGTACTTC
- TRBJ2-3 - TRBV5-1 CASSQGGVTDTQYF TGCGCCAGCAGCCAGGGGGGAGTAACAGATACGCAGTATTTT
- TRBJ2-1 - TRBV7-2 CASSPGQGIGEQFF TGTGCCAGCAGCCCTGGGCAGGGCATAGGTGAGCAGTTCTTC
- TRBJ1-1 - TRBV6-5 CASSYGGGNTEAFF TGTGCCAGCAGTTACGGGGGGGGGAACACTGAAGCTTTCTTT
TRBD1 TRBJ1-2 few TRBV30 CAWSGQGASF TGTGCCTGGAGTGGACAGGGGGCATCCTTC
TRBD2 TRBJ2-3 - TRBV10-3 CAIRSGRVGGDTDTQYF TGTGCCATCCGAAGCGGGAGGGTAGGGGGCGACACAGATACGCAGTATTTT
TRBD1 TRBJ1-1 - TRBV7-3 CASSLAPLGGGRAFF TGTGCCAGCAGCTTAGCGCCCCTAGGGGGCGGTCGAGCTTTCTTT
TRBD2 TRBJ2-5 - TRBV5-4 CASSLPGTRGVETQYF TGTGCCAGCAGCTTGCCCGGGACTAGAGGTGTGGAGACCCAGTACTTC
- TRBJ2-3 once TRBV4-1 CASSQDGPNRRGTQYF TGCGCCAGCAGCCAAGATGGCCCGAACCGGCGGGGTACGCAGTATTTT
TRBD2 TRBJ2-5 - TRBV14 CASSQRGGGQETQYF TGTGCCAGCAGCCAAAGGGGCGGGGGTCAAGAGACCCAGTACTTC
- TRBJ1-2 - TRBV5-6 CASSLGEGYTF TGTGCCAGCAGCTTGGGCGAAGGCTACACCTTC